These 23 T cell receptor beta chains were sequenced from one sample in a study of beta chain features in type 1 diabetes. Study-level results: TCRB CDR3s were moderately but significantly shorter in Type 1 diabetes patients in all four CD4+ subsets.

Their cognate antigens are unknown. Sequenced material consisted of expressed TCRB transcripts (all of the isolated RNA was reverse transcribed). This table comes from immunoSEQ multiplex PCR, and its TCRdb copy is limited to in-frame clones, with some not included. The table lists about 160,000 clones, approximately 10% of them singletons. Input material: central memory CD4+ T cells from blood. Source of these receptors: a woman in her twenties or thirties with type 1 diabetes.

This clone was detected only a few times. This chain connects TRBV20-1 to TRBJ2-5; no firm D call. This CDR3 comprises 11 residues. In germline, CDR1 is DFQATT, CDR2 SNEGSKA (reference sequence). V lost 5 bases and J 9 bases, leaving 13 bases between the germline ends. This CDR3 is CSAPLYEAQYF. Written as DNA, the CDR3 is TGCAGTGCTCCCCTCTATGAGGCCCAGTACTTC.

V and J are TRBV29-1 and TRBJ2-7; tentative D call: TRBD1 (6 bases). Trimming took off 6 bases at V and 5 bases at J, with 14 bases between the two ends. Germline V gene lookup returns CDR1 SQVTM and CDR2 ANQGSEA. The CDR3 runs to 12 residues. This chain's CDR3 is CSVSQGSHEQYF. In nucleotides, the CDR3 is TGCAGCGTATCACAGGGTTCCCACGAGCAGTACTTC.

The table lists this clone with a few counts. CDR3 sequence: CASRETGRDYGYTF. The DNA for the CDR3 is TGTGCCAGCAGAGAGACAGGCCGTGACTATGGCTACACCTTC. The gene calls are TRBV28 and TRBJ1-2; perhaps TRBD1 as D (6 bases). Germline CDR1 reads MDHEN; CDR2 reads SYDVKM. Trimming removed 6 bases at V and 3 bases at J, with 14 bases between. This CDR3 spans 14 amino acids.

The chain joins TRBV30 to TRBJ1-5, with D tentatively TRBD1 (5 bases). The CDR3 length is 17 residues. Germline CDR1 reads GTSNPN; CDR2 reads SVGIG (reference sequence). The V end was cut by 1 base, the J end by 4 bases, with 20 bases between. In DNA, the CDR3 is TGTGCCTGGAGTGCCCAGGGCTTATGGGGGGGGAATCAGCCCCAGCATTTT. It yields the protein CAWSAQGLWGGNQPQHF.

The table lists this clone with a few counts. The rearrangement joins TRBV27 to TRBJ2-3; 7 bases fit TRBD1. Germline V gene sequence: CDR1 MNHEY, CDR2 SMNVEV (reference sequence). The J segment lost 4 bases and the V segment lost 5 bases, leaving 12 bases of the junction unmatched. The length of the CDR3 is 16 residues. CDR3 in amino acids: CASSPQGQPQADTQYF. The CDR3 region has the DNA TGTGCCAGCAGTCCGCAGGGACAGCCGCAGGCAGATACGCAGTATTTT.

The chain couples TRBV5-4 to TRBJ2-1, with 14 positions matching TRBD2. The CDR3 runs to 13 residues. Germline CDR1 SGHNT, CDR2 YYREEE (reference sequence). The V gene end was trimmed by 10 bases and the J gene end by 9 bases; junction bases not matched to a gene: 6. The CDR3 region has the DNA TGTGCCGGGACTAGCGGGAGTCCCGGTGAGCAGTTCTTC. Its translation: CAGTSGSPGEQFF.

This clone was seen once. This chain links TRBV27 with TRBJ1-2, with D possibly being TRBD1 (5 bases). The germline V gene encodes CDR1 MNHEY and CDR2 SMNVEV (reference sequence). This CDR3 contains 14 residues. V dropped 6 bases and J dropped 6 bases, with 17 bases sitting between them. The DNA for the CDR3 is TGTGCCAGCAGGCTAATGGGAGGGGAGGATGGCTACACCTTC. Translation: CASRLMGGEDGYTF.

This clone was seen only a few times. The rearrangement links TRBV2 to TRBJ2-3; TRBD2 matches at 8 bases. The CDR3 loop spans 13 amino acids. Looked up from germline, CDR1 is SNHLY and CDR2 is FYNNEI. The V gene end was trimmed by 10 bases and the J gene end by 3 bases; junction bases not matched to a gene: 6. The CDR3 DNA is TGTGCCAACCTTCCTAGCGGGACAGATACGCAGTATTTT. Translated, it gives CANLPSGTDTQYF. Using reference TRBV2 and TRBJ2-3 for the parts outside the CDR3, the full variable domain is EPEVTQTPSHQVTQMGQEVILRCVPISNHLYFYWYRQILGQKVEFLVSFYNNEISEKSEIFDDQFSVERPDGSNFTLKIRSTKLEDSAMYFCANLPSGTDTQYFGPGTRLTVL.

This clone has a handful of counts. The J gene is TRBJ1-5, the V gene TRBV29-1, with D possibly matching TRBD1 (6 bases). V lost 5 bases to trimming and J lost 3 bases, with 11 bases between them. The CDR3 covers 13 residues. The V gene's germline CDR1 is SQVTM and CDR2 ANQGSEA. The CDR3 DNA reads as TGCAGCGTTAGGGACATGGACAATCAGCCCCAGCATTTT. Its translation is CSVRDMDNQPQHF.

With regard to this clone: A junction boundary mismatches the germline segment, possibly from a read error. This rearrangement joins TRBV7-9 to TRBJ2-1, with 12 bases fitting TRBD2. This CDR3 contains 13 residues. Per germline, CDR1 SEHNR and CDR2 FQNEAQ (reference sequence). DNA of the CDR3: TGTGCCAGCAGCTTACTAGCGGGAGGGCCTGTACTCTTC. It specifies CASSLLAGGPVLF.

The chain is built from TRBV19 and TRBJ1-2; tentative D call: TRBD1 (6 bases). Per germline, CDR1 LNHDA and CDR2 SQIVND (reference sequence). V was shortened by 11 bases and J by 2 bases, with 15 bases between the two germline ends. This CDR3 spans 13 amino acids. The DNA for the CDR3 is TGTGCCGGACGGGACATCCCAAACTATGGCTACACCTTC. This encodes CAGRDIPNYGYTF.

In its sample, this clone was seen a few times. The V and J genes are TRBV15 and TRBJ1-4; weak D call: TRBD1 (6 bases). Germline V lookup: CDR1 LNHNV, CDR2 YYDKDF (reference sequence). The ends were cut back, 2 bases at V and 11 bases at J, with 18 bases in the middle. The CDR3 covers 15 residues. The CDR3 DNA reads as TGTGCCACCAGCAGATCCGACAGGCAGAGGGGTAAACTGTTTTTT. Translated, it gives CATSRSDRQRGKLFF.

The sample holds a few counts of this clone. V is TRBV5-6 and J is TRBJ2-4; TRBD1 matches 7 bases. In germline, CDR1 is SGHDT, CDR2 YYEEEE. V shed 4 bases and J 1 base; nucleotides not matched to a gene: 5. This CDR3 spans 15 amino acids. The CDR3 protein is CASSGLQGAKNIQYF. The CDR3 DNA reads TGTGCCAGCAGCGGCCTACAGGGGGCCAAAAACATTCAGTACTTC.

This clone has only a few counts. The J gene is TRBJ1-5, the V gene TRBV7-2; D remains unclear. The CDR3 contains 15 residues. With 2 bases removed from V and 4 bases from J, the gap between germline ends came to 12 bases. Germline V gene data show CDR1 as SGHTA and CDR2 as FQGNSA. CDR3 sequence: CASSLYLSMNQPQHF. The CDR3 region has the DNA TGTGCCAGCAGCTTATATCTCAGTATGAATCAGCCCCAGCATTTT. The variable domain in full, completed from reference TRBV7-2 and TRBJ1-5, reads GAGVSQSPSNKVTEKGKDVELRCDPISGHTALYWYRQSLGQGLEFLIYFQGNSAPDKSGLPSDRFSAERTGGSVSTLTIQRTQQEDSAVYLCASSLYLSMNQPQHFGDGTRLSIL.

The table lists this clone with a few counts. V gene TRBV30 combines with J gene TRBJ1-1; D is unresolved. CDR3 size: 13 residues. CDR1 is GTSNPN and CDR2 is SVGIG in the germline V gene (reference sequence). Trimming left V 3 bases short and J 6 bases short, with 14 bases between. The CDR3 DNA is TGTGCCTGGAGATTAACAGAAAGGTCTGAAGCTTTCTTT. Amino acids: CAWRLTERSEAFF.

The chain uses TRBV6-6 and TRBJ1-1, with D possibly TRBD1 on 5 matching bases. Germline V CDR1 and CDR2: MNHNY, SVGAGI (reference sequence). The CDR3 is 15 amino acids. V lost 6 bases and J 0 bases, leaving 14 bases between the germline ends. The CDR3 DNA is TGTGCCAGCAGCCCGAATCCGACAGTGAACACTGAAGCTTTCTTT. This encodes CASSPNPTVNTEAFF.

This clone was picked up a small number of times. The rearrangement joins TRBV11-2 to TRBJ2-1; D possibly corresponds to TRBD2 (5 bases). V was shortened by 1 base and J by 0 bases, with 13 bases between the two germline ends. Per germline, CDR1 SGHAT and CDR2 FQNNGV. The CDR3 has 17 amino acids. For the CDR3, the DNA is TGTGCCAGCAGCTTAGGAGGAGGAGCGAGCTCCTACAATGAGCAGTTCTTC. This encodes CASSLGGGASSYNEQFF. Variable domain in full (rest from reference TRBV11-2 and TRBJ2-1): EAGVAQSPRYKIIEKRQSVAFWCNPISGHATLYWYQQILGQGPKLLIQFQNNGVVDDSQLPKDRFSAERLKGVDSTLKIQPAKLEDSAVYLCASSLGGGASSYNEQFFGPGTRLTVL.

This clone has a handful of counts. The chain recombines TRBV29-1 with TRBJ1-2, with TRBD1 matching over 7 bases. The CDR3 has 12 amino acids. V shed 4 bases, J shed 8 bases, and the junction held 7 bases outside the gene matches. Germline V CDR1 and CDR2: SQVTM, ANQGSEA. CDR3 sequence: CSVAGQSLGYTF. The CDR3 coding sequence is TGCAGCGTTGCGGGACAGAGCTTGGGCTACACCTTC.

The chain joins TRBV4-1 to TRBJ1-4, with D possibly matching TRBD1 (6 bases). V lost 1 base and J 8 bases, leaving 23 bases between the germline ends. The CDR3 totals 18 residues. Per germline, CDR1 MGHRA and CDR2 YSYEKL. In nucleotides, the CDR3 is TGCGCCAGCAGCCAAGGAACAGGGCGAACCGCCCGAGGCGAAAAACTGTTTTTT. This encodes CASSQGTGRTARGEKLFF.

The V gene is TRBV5-1, the J gene TRBJ1-2, with no clear D. Trimming removed 0 bases from V and 4 bases from J, with 7 bases in between. The germline V gene encodes CDR1 SGHRS and CDR2 YFSETQ. The CDR3 spans 13 residues. The CDR3 region is CASSLGAPYGYTF. CDR3 nucleotides: TGCGCCAGCAGCTTGGGGGCTCCCTATGGCTACACCTTC. The full variable domain, with the rest looked up from reference TRBV5-1 and TRBJ1-2, is KAGVTQTPRYLIKTRGQQVTLSCSPISGHRSVSWYQQTPGQGLQFLFEYFSETQRNKGNFPGRFSGRQFSNSRSEMNVSTLELGDSALYLCASSLGAPYGYTFGSGTRLTVV.

To note about this clone: Other DNA sequences of this sample code for an identical CDR3. V is TRBV9 and J is TRBJ1-4, with TRBD1 as a possible D gene (5 bases). The germline gives CDR1 SGDLS, CDR2 YYNGEE. This CDR3 has 14 amino acids. V lost 2 bases and J lost 0, with 5 bases in between. The CDR3 sequence is CASSVTATNEKLFF. CDR3 nucleotides: TGTGCCAGCAGCGTGACAGCAACTAATGAAAAACTGTTTTTT.

This clone turned up a few times. V usage is TRBV6-6 and J usage is TRBJ2-7, with TRBD2 identical over 8 bases. The CDR3 is 13 residues long. V shed 6 bases and J 4 bases; nucleotides not matched to a gene: 5. The germline gives CDR1 MNHNY, CDR2 SVGAGI (reference sequence). CDR3 coding DNA: TGTGCCAGCAGCGCGGGAGGCATGTACGAGCAGTACTTC. It yields the protein CASSAGGMYEQYF.

The chain carries TRBV11-2 and TRBJ1-5; the D is unclear. Germline CDR1 SGHAT, CDR2 FQNNGV. V lost 3 bases and J lost 4, with 10 bases in between. The CDR3 spans 14 residues. The CDR3 DNA sequence: TGTGCCAGCAGCTTCGAACGGGGAAATCAGCCCCAGCATTTT. Amino acid sequence: CASSFERGNQPQHF. The full variable domain, its missing parts supplied by reference TRBV11-2 and TRBJ1-5, is EAGVAQSPRYKIIEKRQSVAFWCNPISGHATLYWYQQILGQGPKLLIQFQNNGVVDDSQLPKDRFSAERLKGVDSTLKIQPAKLEDSAVYLCASSFERGNQPQHFGDGTRLSIL.